This TCR beta chain was sequenced during a study of technical replicates of blood from several donors. Here immunoSEQ multiplex PCR was the method, and the copy in TCRdb shows in-frame clones only, minus some. The profile shows roughly 12,000 clones, almost 95% of them singletons. There are 14 residues in the CDR3. The V gene lost 2 bases and the J gene lost 8 bases, with 17 bases spanning the gap. Per germline, CDR1 SQVTM and CDR2 ANQGSEA. Source material: PBMCs. The chain uses TRBV29-1 and TRBJ2-3; no reliable D call. This TCR was recovered from a human donor in good health. The CDR3 reads CSVEPGSSGSTQYF. CDR3 in DNA: TGCAGCGTTGAACCCGGATCGTCGGGTAGTACGCAGTATTTT.